One and the same sample provided the 14 T cell receptor beta chains below, sequenced in a study of blood T cell repertoires in COVID-19. Assay: immunoSEQ multiplex PCR; the TCRdb copy retains only in-frame clones and omits some. The sample consists of about 230,000 clones, around 90% of them appearing once. The sample comprised PBMCs or T cells enriched from blood (not recorded which). These receptors all stem from a woman in her twenties or thirties who had been exposed to COVID-19.

V is TRBV6-1 and J is TRBJ2-5; TRBD1 matches at 7 bases. The CDR3 has 13 amino acids. Unmatched junction bases numbered 1, after V lost 3 bases and J lost 3 bases. Germline V gene sequence: CDR1 MNHNS, CDR2 SASEGT. The CDR3 nucleotides read TGTGCCAGCAGTGAGGGACAGAAAGAGACCCAGTACTTC. Protein product: CASSEGQKETQYF.

The J gene is TRBJ2-2, the V gene TRBV11-2, with a possible D match to TRBD1 (6 bases). There are 15 residues in the CDR3. Deletions cut 5 bases from V and 4 bases from J, with 14 bases between. Germline CDR1 SGHAT, CDR2 FQNNGV. DNA for the CDR3: TGTGCCAGCAGCCCAACAGGGAGTGGCACCGGGGAGCTGTTTTTT. The encoded protein is CASSPTGSGTGELFF.

Many counts were recorded for this clone. The rearrangement uses TRBV25-1 and TRBJ1-2; TRBD1 is a possible D gene (5 bases). V gave up 3 bases and J gave up 0 bases, with 11 bases separating them. This CDR3 region has 15 residues. Per the germline V gene, CDR1 is MGHDK and CDR2 is SYGVNS. The CDR3 coding sequence is TGTGCCAGCAGTGAGGGGGGGGTAGCTAACTATGGCTACACCTTC. Protein product: CASSEGGVANYGYTF.

This clone has just one count. The CDR3 nucleotides are TGTGCCAGCAGCTTAGTTCGGGGGGCTTCGGAAAAACTGTTTTTT. It codes for CASSLVRGASEKLFF. V gene TRBV11-2 combines with J gene TRBJ1-4, with D tentatively TRBD1 (6 bases). CDR1 and CDR2 (germline): SGHAT, FQNNGV. V was cut by 1 base and J by 8 bases, with 14 bases left in between. The CDR3 extends over 15 amino acids.

This clone was counted between two and nine times. The chain couples TRBV7-9 to TRBJ1-6; 7 bases map to TRBD1. The J segment lost 3 bases and the V segment lost 1 base, leaving 0 bases of the junction unmatched. The V gene's germline CDR1 is SEHNR and CDR2 FQNEAQ (reference sequence). There are 15 residues in the CDR3. The CDR3 region has the DNA TGTGCCAGCAGCTTAGGACAGGGCTATAATTCACCCCTCCACTTT. This sequence encodes CASSLGQGYNSPLHF.

This clone was seen a handful of times. At one end, the junction sequence differs from germline, possibly due to a read error. This rearrangement joins TRBV7-7 to TRBJ2-5; TRBD2 matches 14 bases. This CDR3 spans 15 amino acids. Looked up from germline, CDR1 is SSHAT and CDR2 is FNYEAQ (reference sequence). CDR3 amino acids: CASSSTSGRAETQYF. The CDR3 nucleotides read TGTGCTAGCAGCTCGACTAGCGGGAGGGCAGAGACCCAGTACTTC.

This chain uses TRBV3-1 (or the pseudogene TRBV3-2) with TRBJ2-7, with 7 bases matching TRBD2. Germline assignment: CDR1 LGHDT and CDR2 YNNKEL (reference sequence). The length of the CDR3 is 17 residues. V dropped 0 bases and J dropped 8; count of bases not matched to a gene: 16. The CDR3 loop reads CASSQEGGGLGTSKQYF. CDR3 bases: TGTGCCAGCAGCCAAGAGGGGGGGGGACTCGGGACCTCGAAGCAGTACTTC.

The V gene is TRBV19, the J gene TRBJ2-7, with 12 bases lining up with TRBD1. The CDR3 runs 15 residues. CDR1 LNHDA and CDR2 SQIVND come from the germline V gene (reference sequence). V shed 9 bases, J shed 3 bases, and the junction held 9 bases outside the gene matches. CDR3 loop: CASEPGTGGVYEQYF. CDR3 sequence (DNA): TGTGCCAGCGAGCCCGGGACAGGGGGCGTCTACGAGCAGTACTTC.

The chain's CDR3 is CASSFGGRIQETQYF. In nucleotides, the CDR3 is TGTGCCAGCAGTTTCGGAGGTCGGATCCAAGAGACCCAGTACTTC. The chain recombines TRBV6-5 with TRBJ2-5, with a weak D call TRBD2 (5 bases). Deletions cut 4 bases from V and 1 base from J, with 13 bases between. The CDR3 sequence is 15 residues long. From germline, CDR1 is MNHEY and CDR2 SVGAGI.

The chain links TRBV19 to TRBJ2-1, with TRBD2 as a possible D gene (6 bases). Germline V gives CDR1 LNHDA, CDR2 SQIVND (reference sequence). This CDR3 is 17 amino acids long. Trimming removed 0 bases at V and 5 bases at J, with 17 bases between. The CDR3 sequence is CASSIDLVAGLNNEQFF. CDR3 bases: TGTGCCAGTAGTATAGATCTAGTGGCGGGGCTAAACAATGAGCAGTTCTTC.

The CDR3, as DNA: TGTGCCAGCAGCTACCGACAGGGGGAAGGATGGGGGCAGTACTTC. Its translation: CASSYRQGEGWGQYF. The gene calls are TRBV7-9 and TRBJ2-7, with 9 bases aligning to TRBD1. The CDR3 loop spans 15 amino acids. V gave up 4 bases and J gave up 9 bases; unmatched junction bases: 13. Per germline, CDR1 SEHNR and CDR2 FQNEAQ (reference sequence). Full variable domain (remainder filled in from reference TRBV7-9 and TRBJ2-7): DTGVSQNPRHKITKRGQNVTFRCDPISEHNRLYWYRQTLGQGPEFLTYFQNEAQLEKSRLLSDRFSAERPKGSFSTLEIQRTEQGDSAMYLCASSYRQGEGWGQYFGPGTRLTVT.

The chain carries TRBV28 and TRBJ2-7; TRBD1 is a possible D gene (6 bases). Germline CDR1 MDHEN, CDR2 SYDVKM. There are 12 residues in the CDR3. V dropped 7 bases and J dropped 4 bases, with 11 bases sitting between them. The CDR3 coding sequence is TGTGCCAGCACCCGGGACACATACGAGCAGTACTTC. Its translation is CASTRDTYEQYF.

The genes are TRBV5-1 and TRBJ1-2; 7 bases agree with TRBD1. CDR3 length equals 15 residues. Germline V gene sequence: CDR1 SGHRS, CDR2 YFSETQ. The V and J ends lost 0 bases and 1 base, in that order; junction bases with no gene match: 3. The CDR3 here is CASSLAGTDNYGYTF. CDR3 DNA: TGCGCCAGCAGCTTGGCCGGGACAGATAACTATGGCTACACCTTC.

The J gene is TRBJ2-7, the V gene TRBV6-1; 10 bases line up with TRBD2. CDR3 size: 14 residues. V shed 3 bases, J shed 5 bases, and the junction held 4 bases outside the gene matches. Per the germline V gene, CDR1 is MNHNS and CDR2 is SASEGT. The CDR3 loop is CASSERLAGDEQYF. In DNA, the CDR3 is TGTGCCAGCAGTGAGAGACTAGCGGGCGACGAGCAGTACTTC.